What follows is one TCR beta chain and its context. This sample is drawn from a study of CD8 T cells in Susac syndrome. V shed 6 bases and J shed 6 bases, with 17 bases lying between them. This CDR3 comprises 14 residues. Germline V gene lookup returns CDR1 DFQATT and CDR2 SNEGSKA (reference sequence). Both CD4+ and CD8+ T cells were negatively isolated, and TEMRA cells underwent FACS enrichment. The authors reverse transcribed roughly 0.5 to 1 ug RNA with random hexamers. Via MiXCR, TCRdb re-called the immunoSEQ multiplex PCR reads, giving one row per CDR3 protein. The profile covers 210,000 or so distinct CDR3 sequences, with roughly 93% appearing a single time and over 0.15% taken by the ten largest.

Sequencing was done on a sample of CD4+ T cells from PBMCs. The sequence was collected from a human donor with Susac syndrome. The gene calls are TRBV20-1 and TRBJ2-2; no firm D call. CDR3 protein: CSATRAVEAGELFF. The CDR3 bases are TGCAGTGCGACCCGGGCGGTCGAGGCCGGGGAGCTGTTTTTT.